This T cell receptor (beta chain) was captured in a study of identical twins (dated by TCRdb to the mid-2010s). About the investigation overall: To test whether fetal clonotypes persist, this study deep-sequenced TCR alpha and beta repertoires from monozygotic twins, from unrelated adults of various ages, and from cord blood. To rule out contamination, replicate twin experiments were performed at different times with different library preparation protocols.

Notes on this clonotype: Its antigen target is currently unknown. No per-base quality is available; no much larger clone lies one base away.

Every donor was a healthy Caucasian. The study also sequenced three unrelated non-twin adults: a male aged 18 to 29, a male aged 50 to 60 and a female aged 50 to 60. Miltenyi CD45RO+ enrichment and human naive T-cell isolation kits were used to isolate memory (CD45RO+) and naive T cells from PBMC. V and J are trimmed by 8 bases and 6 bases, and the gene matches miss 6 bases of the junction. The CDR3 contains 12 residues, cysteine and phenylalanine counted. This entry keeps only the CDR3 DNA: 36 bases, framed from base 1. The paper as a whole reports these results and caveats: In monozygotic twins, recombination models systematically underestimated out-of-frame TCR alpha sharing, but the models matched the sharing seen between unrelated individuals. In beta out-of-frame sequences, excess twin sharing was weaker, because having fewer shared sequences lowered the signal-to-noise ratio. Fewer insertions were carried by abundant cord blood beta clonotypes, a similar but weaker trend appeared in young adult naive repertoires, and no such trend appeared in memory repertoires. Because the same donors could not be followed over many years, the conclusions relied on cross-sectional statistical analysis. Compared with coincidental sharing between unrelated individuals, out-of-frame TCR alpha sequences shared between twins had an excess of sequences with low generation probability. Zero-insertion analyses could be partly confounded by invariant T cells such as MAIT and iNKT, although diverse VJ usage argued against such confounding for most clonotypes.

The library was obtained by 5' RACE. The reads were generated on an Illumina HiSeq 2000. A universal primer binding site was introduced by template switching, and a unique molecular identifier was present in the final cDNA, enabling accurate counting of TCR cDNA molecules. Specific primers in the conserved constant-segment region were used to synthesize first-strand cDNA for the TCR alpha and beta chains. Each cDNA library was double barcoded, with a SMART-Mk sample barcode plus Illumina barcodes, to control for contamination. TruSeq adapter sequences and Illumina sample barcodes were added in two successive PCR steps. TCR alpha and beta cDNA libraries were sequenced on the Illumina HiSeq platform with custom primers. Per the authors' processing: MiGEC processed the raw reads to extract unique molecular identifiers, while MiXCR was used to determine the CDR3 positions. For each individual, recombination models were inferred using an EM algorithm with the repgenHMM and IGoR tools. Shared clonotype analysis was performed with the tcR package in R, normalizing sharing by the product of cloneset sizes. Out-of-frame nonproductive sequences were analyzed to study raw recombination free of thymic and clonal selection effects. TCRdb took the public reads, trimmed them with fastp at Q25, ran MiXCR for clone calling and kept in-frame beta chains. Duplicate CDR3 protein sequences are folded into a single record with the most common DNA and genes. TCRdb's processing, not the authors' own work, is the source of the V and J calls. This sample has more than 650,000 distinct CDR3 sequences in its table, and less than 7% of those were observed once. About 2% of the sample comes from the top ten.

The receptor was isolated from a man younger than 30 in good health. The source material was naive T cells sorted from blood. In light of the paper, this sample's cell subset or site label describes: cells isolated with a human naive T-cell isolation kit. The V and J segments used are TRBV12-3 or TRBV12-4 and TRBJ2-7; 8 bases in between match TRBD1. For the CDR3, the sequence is CASRDRSREQYF. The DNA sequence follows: TGTGCCAGCCGGGACAGGTCCCGCGAGCAGTACTTC.